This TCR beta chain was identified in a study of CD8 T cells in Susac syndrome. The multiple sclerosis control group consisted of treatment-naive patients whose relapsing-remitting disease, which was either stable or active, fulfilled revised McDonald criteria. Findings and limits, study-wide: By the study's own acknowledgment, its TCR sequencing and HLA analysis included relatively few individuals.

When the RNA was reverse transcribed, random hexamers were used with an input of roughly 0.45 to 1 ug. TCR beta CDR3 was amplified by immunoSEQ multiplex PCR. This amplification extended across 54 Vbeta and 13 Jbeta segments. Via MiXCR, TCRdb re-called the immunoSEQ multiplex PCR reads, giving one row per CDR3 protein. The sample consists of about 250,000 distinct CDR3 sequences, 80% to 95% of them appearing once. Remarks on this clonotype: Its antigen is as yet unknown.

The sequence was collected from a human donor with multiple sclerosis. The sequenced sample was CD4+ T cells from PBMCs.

CDR3 bases: TGCAGCGTTGCGATGGGGATTGGAGAGACCCAGTACTTC. The encoded protein is CSVAMGIGETQYF. This chain joins TRBV29-1 and TRBJ2-5; no reliable D call. CDR1 is SQVTM, CDR2 ANQGSEA, per germline. V lost 4 bases to trimming and J lost 4 bases, with 13 bases between them. There are 13 residues in the CDR3.